Below, one T cell receptor beta chain is given with its context. No antigen is known for it. The germline gives CDR1 SGHRS, CDR2 YFSETQ. The CDR3 runs 18 residues. V lost 4 bases, J lost 8 bases, and 27 bases lay in between. Cyclophosphamide on days +3 and +4 followed busulfan-fludarabine conditioning and a marrow graft. This entry comes from a study of T cells after posttransplantation cyclophosphamide. The method was immunoSEQ multiplex PCR; TCRdb's version includes in-frame clones alone and lacks a portion of them. The sample lists around 8,000 clones, 90% seen once, with roughly 1.1% in the top ten. Study findings and constraints: Tissue-infiltrating T cells from skin or gut overlapped little with blood T cells. Later blood repertoires were often dominated by clones from the donor CD8+ memory compartment. Recipient CMV seropositivity and CMV reactivation strongly tracked TRB clonality.

This receptor was taken from a female patient aged 50-59 years who received an allogeneic stem cell transplant from a related donor, was CMV-positive, and had no GVHD. The T cells may come from the graft donor. The genes are TRBV5-1 and TRBJ1-4, with D possibly matching TRBD1 (5 bases). The specimen was CD4+ T cells sorted from blood, collected 1404 days after allogeneic stem cell transplant with posttransplant cyclophosphamide. The CDR3 sequence is CASSISPGLGGGNEKLFF. The CDR3 nucleotides read TGCGCCAGCAGCATCAGTCCGGGACTTGGGGGTGGTAACGAAAAACTGTTTTTT.